Presented here are 21 T cell receptor beta chains from one specimen sequenced in a study of blood T cell repertoires in COVID-19. Produced via immunoSEQ multiplex PCR; TCRdb's table is partial and in-frame only. The profile shows roughly 38,000 clones, approximately 86% of them singletons. Sequencing used peripheral blood. The source is a man in his 70s with acute or convalescent COVID-19.

The chain links TRBV27 to TRBJ2-3; 10 bases fit TRBD2. The V segment lost 7 bases and the J segment 4 bases; nucleotides outside the gene matches: 14. This CDR3 comprises 17 residues. CDR1 is MNHEY, CDR2 SMNVEV, per germline (reference sequence). The CDR3 DNA reads TGTGCCAGCATAGGCCCCGATAGCGGGGGGCCCTCAGATACGCAGTATTTT. This gives the protein CASIGPDSGGPSDTQYF.

This clone appeared once. This sequence joins TRBV19 and TRBJ2-1, with 11 bases that match TRBD1. The germline CDR1 and CDR2 sequences are LNHDA and SQIVND (reference sequence). The CDR3 extends over 14 amino acids. V trimming: 7 bases; J trimming: 5 bases; junction bases outside the gene matches: 4. This CDR3 is CASTDRGQDNEQFF. CDR3 bases: TGTGCCAGTACGGACAGGGGGCAGGACAATGAGCAGTTCTTC.

V is TRBV14 and J is TRBJ1-6; no clear D. The CDR3 totals 17 residues. Deletions cut 3 bases from V and 3 bases from J, with 15 bases between. Germline loops: CDR1 SGHDN, CDR2 FVKESK. The CDR3 DNA is TGTGCCAGCAGCCAGAGACACCAGTCGCACTATAATTCACCCCTCCACTTT. It encodes CASSQRHQSHYNSPLHF.

The CDR3 here is CATGTSAYEQYF. As DNA, the CDR3 is TGTGCTACCGGGACTAGCGCCTACGAGCAGTACTTC. This chain links TRBV2 with TRBJ2-7, with 10 bases fitting TRBD2. The CDR3 sequence is 12 residues long. CDR1 and CDR2 (germline): SNHLY, FYNNEI. Full variable domain (rest looked up from reference TRBV2 and TRBJ2-7): EPEVTQTPSHQVTQMGQEVILRCVPISNHLYFYWYRQILGQKVEFLVSFYNNEISEKSEIFDDQFSVERPDGSNFTLKIRSTKLEDSAMYFCATGTSAYEQYFGPGTRLTVT.

This rearrangement joins TRBV28 to TRBJ1-5, with a weak D call TRBD1 (5 bases). This CDR3 has 15 amino acids. CDR1 and CDR2 (germline): MDHEN, SYDVKM. Trimming removed 5 bases from V and 3 bases from J, with 14 bases in between. The DNA for the CDR3 is TGTGCCAGCAGTCCGCCGGGACTGAACAATCAGCCCCAGCATTTT. Residues: CASSPPGLNNQPQHF.

This chain links TRBV7-9 with TRBJ2-1; 7 bases are a match to TRBD1. There are 12 residues in the CDR3. The trim removed 4 bases at V and 15 bases at J, leaving 9 bases unmatched. Germline CDR1 and CDR2: SEHNR and FQNEAQ (reference sequence). The CDR3 nucleotides read TGTGCCAGCAGCTCCCCGACAGGGAATCGGTTCTTC. It specifies CASSSPTGNRFF.

This sequence joins TRBV30 and TRBJ1-3; D is perhaps TRBD1 (6 bases). The CDR3 length is 16 residues. With 5 bases removed from V and 5 bases from J, the gap between germline ends came to 22 bases. Germline V gene sequence: CDR1 GTSNPN, CDR2 SVGIG (reference sequence). The CDR3 is CAWGPGGALYRNTIYF. The CDR3 bases are TGTGCCTGGGGGCCGGGGGGGGCGCTTTATAGAAACACCATATATTTT.

This clone appeared a single time. CDR3 sequence: CASSRTAEAFF. The CDR3 DNA is TGTGCCAGCAGCCGCACGGCTGAAGCTTTCTTT. This rearrangement joins TRBV7-9 to TRBJ1-1; D call uncertain. The length of the CDR3 is 11 residues. Deletions cut 5 bases from V and 6 bases from J, with 7 bases between. Germline V gene sequence: CDR1 SEHNR, CDR2 FQNEAQ (reference sequence).

The genes are TRBV12-5 and TRBJ2-3, with 10 positions matching TRBD1. The germline V gene has CDR1 LGHNT and CDR2 FRNRAP. This CDR3 region has 16 residues. V was pared by 5 bases and J by 4 bases, with 9 bases of the junction left unmatched. The CDR3 DNA follows: TGTGCTAGTGGTACCGAAGACAGGGGGCCCCCAGATACGCAGTATTTT. Its protein product is CASGTEDRGPPDTQYF.

This clone appeared a single time. The chain joins TRBV7-2 to TRBJ1-1; D call uncertain. This CDR3 comprises 13 residues. Germline V gene lookup returns CDR1 SGHTA and CDR2 FQGNSA. V was clipped by 4 bases and J by 0 bases, with 6 bases between them. CDR3 loop: CASSSQMNTEAFF. CDR3 bases: TGTGCCAGCAGCTCCCAGATGAACACTGAAGCTTTCTTT.

The gene calls are TRBV5-5 and TRBJ2-3, with D perhaps TRBD2 (5 bases). Germline values: CDR1 SGHKS, CDR2 YYEKEE (reference sequence). The length of the CDR3 is 13 residues. V gave up 4 bases and J gave up 2 bases, with 8 bases separating them. CDR3 sequence (DNA): TGTGCCAGCAGCCGGACTCCCACAGATACGCAGTATTTT. Translation: CASSRTPTDTQYF.

V usage is TRBV7-2 and J usage is TRBJ1-1; D not certain. This CDR3 spans 12 amino acids. CDR1 and CDR2 from the germline V gene are SGHTA and FQGNSA. V gave up 3 bases and J gave up 2 bases, with 4 bases separating them. The CDR3 region is CASSFLNTEAFF. In nucleotides, the CDR3 is TGTGCCAGCAGCTTTCTAAACACTGAAGCTTTCTTT.

The rearrangement joins TRBV7-2 to TRBJ2-3, with 10 bases aligning to TRBD2. V shed 5 bases and J 6 bases; nucleotides not matched to a gene: 8. The CDR3 totals 15 residues. Germline V lookup: CDR1 SGHTA, CDR2 FQGNSA. CDR3: CASSPQRGGPDTQYF. Here the CDR3 DNA reads TGTGCCAGCAGCCCACAGCGGGGGGGCCCCGATACGCAGTATTTT.

The chain recombines TRBV5-1 with TRBJ1-2, with D possibly TRBD1 on 5 matching bases. The CDR3 is made up of 16 amino acids. CDR1 is SGHRS and CDR2 is YFSETQ in the germline V gene. V lost 6 bases and J 1 base, leaving 19 bases between the germline ends. For the CDR3, the DNA is TGCGCCAGCACCCGGGGGGACGGGGAATTTAACTATGGCTACACCTTC. Protein sequence: CASTRGDGEFNYGYTF. Variable domain in full (rest from reference TRBV5-1 and TRBJ1-2): KAGVTQTPRYLIKTRGQQVTLSCSPISGHRSVSWYQQTPGQGLQFLFEYFSETQRNKGNFPGRFSGRQFSNSRSEMNVSTLELGDSALYLCASTRGDGEFNYGYTFGSGTRLTVV.

This clone was seen just once. The rearrangement uses TRBV28 and TRBJ1-6; TRBD1 matches at 7 bases. The CDR3 runs to 14 residues. Germline V gives CDR1 MDHEN, CDR2 SYDVKM. V gave up 5 bases and J gave up 7 bases; unmatched junction bases: 5. The CDR3 loop is CASSLQGGNSPLHF. CDR3 sequence (DNA): TGTGCCAGCAGTCTCCAAGGGGGCAATTCACCCCTCCACTTT.

This clone occurred a few times. The chain has TRBV6-4 and TRBJ2-1; TRBD2 aligns across 14 bases. V trimming: 0 bases; J trimming: 6 bases; junction bases outside the gene matches: 1. Germline CDR1 MRHNA, CDR2 SNTAGT. There are 16 residues in the CDR3. Here the CDR3 reads CASSDSGTSGSNEQFF. In DNA form, the CDR3 reads TGTGCCAGCAGTGACTCCGGGACTAGCGGGAGCAATGAGCAGTTCTTC.

V and J are TRBV10-3 and TRBJ1-1; a possible D gene is TRBD1 (6 bases). Germline V lookup: CDR1 ENHRY, CDR2 SYGVKD. With 4 bases removed from V and 1 base from J, the gap between germline ends came to 10 bases. The CDR3 runs 14 residues. For the CDR3, the DNA is TGTGCCATCAGTGTATGGGGGCCGAACACTGAAGCTTTCTTT. Translating it yields CAISVWGPNTEAFF.

V usage is TRBV11-2 and J usage is TRBJ1-2; D might be TRBD1 (5 bases). Trimming cost V 1 base and J 8 bases, with 14 bases left between them. The CDR3 runs 14 residues. Germline CDR1 is SGHAT and CDR2 is FQNNGV. Here the CDR3 DNA reads TGTGCCAGCAGCTTAGTTGGGGGGAAGAGGGGCTACACCTTC. Translation: CASSLVGGKRGYTF.

In its sample, this clone was seen once. The V and J genes are TRBV3-1 (or the pseudogene TRBV3-2) and TRBJ1-1; TRBD1 agrees at 7 bases. The ends lost 5 bases at V and 3 bases at J; junction bases unmatched: 3. This CDR3 comprises 13 residues. The germline gives CDR1 LGHDT, CDR2 YNNKEL (reference sequence). CDR3 in DNA: TGTGCCAGCAGCTCTACAGGGGACACTGAAGCTTTCTTT. Translation gives CASSSTGDTEAFF.

The V and J genes are TRBV10-3 and TRBJ1-2; TRBD1 is a possible D gene (5 bases). Per germline, CDR1 ENHRY and CDR2 SYGVKD. The CDR3 has 12 amino acids. Trimming left V 5 bases short and J 8 bases short, with 12 bases between. The CDR3 region has the DNA TGTGCCATCAGTACACAGGCCCTGGGCTACACCTTC. This sequence encodes CAISTQALGYTF.

This clone was observed a few times. The rearrangement joins TRBV6-5 to TRBJ2-7, with 7 bases lining up with TRBD2. Per germline, CDR1 MNHEY and CDR2 SVGAGI. The CDR3 consists of 14 residues. V shed 4 bases, J shed 6 bases, and the junction held 9 bases outside the gene matches. The CDR3 spells CASSSWEGQSEQYF. In DNA, the CDR3 is TGTGCCAGCAGTTCGTGGGAGGGGCAATCCGAGCAGTACTTC.